The 27 T cell receptor beta chains reported below all come from one sample, sequenced in a study of T cells in Graves' hyperthyroidism and ophthalmopathy. Amplification yielded TCR beta CDR3 regions, with RNA transcripts as the source. During a first-round RT-PCR of the TCR CDR3, the HTBI primer set was used. TCRdb independently ran MiXCR on the multiplex PCR reads; one entry per CDR3 protein. The sample lists roughly 380,000 distinct CDR3 sequences; approximately 14% were seen once. Sequencing was performed on blood. The origin of the receptors is a woman in her fifties or sixties with Graves' hyperthyroidism.

This clonotype was recorded at least ten times. The gene calls are TRBV28 and TRBJ1-1; 8 bases are shared with TRBD1. This CDR3 spans 14 amino acids. V lost 6 bases to trimming and J lost 5 bases; unmatched junction nucleotides: 8. Germline V lookup: CDR1 MDHEN, CDR2 SYDVKM. The CDR3 DNA reads TGTGCCAGCAGAAATGGACAGGGTTGGACTGAAGCTTTCTTT. This sequence encodes CASRNGQGWTEAFF.

Worth noting for this clonotype: A much larger clone is a single base away; this may be a read error. J is TRBJ2-2 and V is TRBV30; 8 bases match TRBD1. Germline-derived CDR1 and CDR2 are GTSNPN and SVGIG (reference sequence). This CDR3 has 14 residues. The CDR3 spells CTWSTDRGTGELFF. The CDR3 nucleotides are TGTACCTGGAGTACCGACAGGGGAACCGGGGAGCTGTTTTTT.

To note about this clonotype: Possible read error: a much larger clone is one base away. The chain recombines TRBV5-1 with TRBJ1-1; D not certain. Germline values: CDR1 SGHRS, CDR2 YFSETQ. The CDR3 contains 13 residues. CDR3 in DNA: TGCGCCAACAGCTTGGCCGAGTACACTGAAGCTTTCTTT. Amino acids: CANSLAEYTEAFF.

This clonotype was seen repeatedly, ten times or more. CDR3 region: CASSIGTSGTGELFF. In DNA, the CDR3 is TGCGCCAGCAGCATAGGGACTAGCGGAACCGGGGAGCTGTTTTTT. The rearrangement uses TRBV5-1 and TRBJ2-2, with 11 positions matching TRBD2. CDR1 and CDR2 (germline): SGHRS, YFSETQ. The CDR3 runs 15 residues. Germline trimming cut 4 bases from V and 5 bases from J; bases unmatched to any gene: 4.

In this sample, this clonotype turned up many times. The chain recombines TRBV30 with TRBJ2-3, with 10 bases that match TRBD2. This CDR3 has 16 residues. Trimming took 2 bases from V and 2 from J; bases not matched to a gene: 7. Per the germline V gene, CDR1 is GTSNPN and CDR2 is SVGIG (reference sequence). The CDR3 loop reads CAWSPQLAGYTDTQYF. The CDR3 coding sequence is TGTGCCTGGAGTCCCCAACTAGCGGGGTACACAGATACGCAGTATTTT.

Ten or more counts support this clonotype. This chain links TRBV28 with TRBJ2-4; 9 nucleotides line up with TRBD1. The CDR3 is made up of 16 amino acids. Germline V gene data show CDR1 as MDHEN and CDR2 as SYDVKM. V was pared by 5 bases and J by 0 bases, with 5 bases of the junction left unmatched. CDR3 sequence reads: CASSLDRGLAKNIQYF. The CDR3 region has the DNA TGTGCCAGCAGTCTGGACAGGGGACTAGCCAAAAACATTCAGTACTTC. Full variable domain (remainder filled in from reference TRBV28 and TRBJ2-4): DVKVTQSSRYLVKRTGEKVFLECVQDMDHENMFWYRQDPGLGLRLIYFSYDVKMKEKGDIPEGYSVSREKKERFSLILESASTNQTSMYLCASSLDRGLAKNIQYFGAGTRLSVL.

The rearrangement joins TRBV7-9 to TRBJ1-6; D gene uncertain. V was clipped by 2 bases and J by 8 bases, with 4 bases between them. The CDR3 contains 12 residues. CDR1 and CDR2 (germline): SEHNR, FQNEAQ (reference sequence). CDR3 loop: CASSLQDSPLHF. The CDR3 DNA reads TGTGCCAGCAGCTTACAGGATTCACCCCTCCACTTT. The variable domain in full, with the rest retrieved from reference TRBV7-9 and TRBJ1-6, is DTGVSQNPRHKITKRGQNVTFRCDPISEHNRLYWYRQTLGQGPEFLTYFQNEAQLEKSRLLSDRFSAERPKGSFSTLEIQRTEQGDSAMYLCASSLQDSPLHFGNGTRLTVT.

This clonotype was seen ten or more times. The V gene is TRBV15, the J gene TRBJ2-7; D is ambiguous. The V gene lost 0 bases and the J gene lost 4 bases, with 4 bases spanning the gap. Per germline, CDR1 LNHNV and CDR2 YYDKDF (reference sequence). CDR3 length equals 12 residues. CDR3 region: CATSRDEYEQYF. DNA of the CDR3: TGTGCCACCAGCAGAGATGAGTACGAGCAGTACTTC.

This clonotype has just a few counts. This chain links TRBV2 with TRBJ1-2; tentatively, D is TRBD1 (6 bases). Per the germline V gene, CDR1 is SNHLY and CDR2 is FYNNEI. This CDR3 has 14 residues. Between the trimmed V and J ends, which lost 6 bases and 2 bases, there was a span of 13 bases. The DNA for the CDR3 is TGTGCCAGCAGGGGGGGGCAGGGAAACTATGGCTACACCTTC. This codes for CASRGGQGNYGYTF.

In its sample, this clonotype was seen many times. The chain links TRBV11-1 to TRBJ2-1; 7 bases line up with TRBD2. CDR1 SGHAT and CDR2 FQDESV come from the germline V gene (reference sequence). This CDR3 region has 15 residues. V lost 8 bases to trimming and J lost 0 bases; unmatched junction nucleotides: 7. CDR3 nucleotides: TGTGCCAGCGGGGGGGGTTCCAGCTCCTACAATGAGCAGTTCTTC. It is translated as CASGGGSSSYNEQFF.

V usage is TRBV4-1 and J usage is TRBJ2-5; possibly TRBD1 for D (5 bases). This CDR3 region has 14 residues. Germline V gene data show CDR1 as MGHRA and CDR2 as YSYEKL. Trimming pared 1 base from V and 5 bases from J, leaving 11 bases between. This CDR3 reads CASSQASRAETQYF. Written as DNA, the CDR3 is TGCGCCAGCAGCCAAGCGTCCAGGGCTGAGACCCAGTACTTC.

In DNA form, the CDR3 reads TGTGCCAGCTCACAGGGTACCGGGACTAGCGGGAGTGGGGCCTACAATGAGCAGTTCTTC. It translates to CASSQGTGTSGSGAYNEQFF. The chain is built from TRBV18 and TRBJ2-1, with 14 bases that match TRBD2. This CDR3 is built from 20 residues. J was trimmed by 2 bases and V by 4 bases; bases with no gene match: 13. Per the germline V gene, CDR1 is KGHSH and CDR2 is LQKENI.

This clonotype showed up many times. CDR3 protein: CASAISYNEQFF. The CDR3 coding sequence is TGTGCCAGCGCAATTTCCTACAATGAGCAGTTCTTC. The V gene is TRBV6-2 or TRBV6-3, the J gene TRBJ2-1, with D unresolved. The CDR3 loop spans 12 amino acids. CDR1 MNHEY and CDR2 SVGEGT come from the germline V gene. Trimming left V 8 bases short and J 1 base short, with 6 bases between.

This clonotype has a handful of counts. The V and J genes are TRBV2 and TRBJ1-6; perhaps TRBD1 as D (6 bases). CDR3 length: 15 residues. Trimming cost V 6 bases and J 10 bases, with 19 bases left between them. Germline values: CDR1 SNHLY, CDR2 FYNNEI. CDR3 protein: CASSAEGGEISPLHF. The CDR3 nucleotides read TGTGCCAGCAGCGCCGAGGGGGGCGAAATCTCACCCCTCCACTTT.

At least ten counts were recorded for this clonotype. The rearrangement joins TRBV6-1 to TRBJ2-7; TRBD2 matches at 9 bases. The junction had 21 bases not matched to a gene; V was cut back by 2 bases and J by 1 base. There are 21 residues in the CDR3. The germline V gene encodes CDR1 MNHNS and CDR2 SASEGT. The CDR3 is CASSERGTARIAGVGSYEQYF. The CDR3 coding sequence is TGTGCCAGCAGTGAACGTGGGACGGCCAGGATAGCGGGAGTTGGTTCCTACGAGCAGTACTTC.

This clonotype was seen many times. The chain is built from TRBV18 and TRBJ2-7; either TRBD1 or TRBD2 may supply D (5 bases each). This CDR3 contains 15 residues. V lost 6 bases and J lost 0, with 15 bases in between. From germline, CDR1 is KGHSH and CDR2 LQKENI. CDR3 bases: TGTGCCAGCTCCCCCGCAGGGAGACCCTCCTACGAGCAGTACTTC. Protein: CASSPAGRPSYEQYF.

This clonotype was detected many times. This sequence joins TRBV11-2 and TRBJ1-1; 9 nucleotides agree with TRBD1. V gave up 5 bases and J gave up 3 bases; unmatched junction bases: 13. CDR3 length: 17 residues. Germline assignment: CDR1 SGHAT and CDR2 FQNNGV. The CDR3 is CASSPAVRDREHTEAFF. The CDR3 DNA sequence: TGTGCCAGCAGCCCGGCCGTTAGGGACAGGGAACACACTGAAGCTTTCTTT.

This clonotype showed up many times. The rearrangement links TRBV5-1 to TRBJ2-3, with 12 bases aligning to TRBD1. Germline CDR1 reads SGHRS; CDR2 reads YFSETQ. J lost 7 bases, V lost 4 bases, and 4 bases had no gene match. The CDR3 is 14 amino acids. CDR3 DNA sequence: TGCGCCAGCAGCCAGGGACAGGGGGCAAATACGCAGTATTTT. Its translation: CASSQGQGANTQYF.

This clonotype was seen a handful of times. This chain links TRBV12-3 or TRBV12-4 with TRBJ1-3; D is ambiguous. This CDR3 is 12 amino acids long. V shed 6 bases and J shed 4 bases, with 7 bases lying between them. CDR3 DNA: TGTGCCAGCAGGTTGCGAGGAAACACCATATATTTT. It yields the protein CASRLRGNTIYF.

The chain recombines TRBV19 with TRBJ1-1, with D possibly being TRBD1 (5 bases). The CDR3 sequence is 14 residues long. The ends were cut back, 3 bases at V and 4 bases at J, with 12 bases in the middle. Germline values: CDR1 LNHDA, CDR2 SQIVND (reference sequence). CDR3 loop: CASSMGRWGTEAFF. CDR3 nucleotide sequence: TGTGCCAGTAGTATGGGACGGTGGGGCACTGAAGCTTTCTTT.

In this sample, this clonotype turned up many times. CDR3 nucleotides: TGTGCCAGCAGCACCGGGACACCGGGCGGGTCCACCTTC. Translating it yields CASSTGTPGGSTF. The chain recombines TRBV5-8 with TRBJ1-2, with D perhaps TRBD1 (6 bases). Trimming left V 4 bases short and J 13 bases short, with 20 bases between. Germline values: CDR1 SGHTS, CDR2 YDEGEE. The CDR3 spans 13 residues.

This clonotype has a handful of counts. The CDR3, as DNA: TGTGCCAGCAGCGTGCTCGGGCACCCCCGCGGAAACACCATATATTTT. It yields the protein CASSVLGHPRGNTIYF. The genes are TRBV9 and TRBJ1-3; no reliable D call. Germline lookup yields CDR1 SGDLS and CDR2 YYNGEE. Trimming stripped 2 bases from V and 4 bases from J, with 16 bases between. The CDR3 runs 16 residues.

V usage is TRBV7-9 and J usage is TRBJ2-7, with D unresolved. The CDR3 extends over 13 amino acids. V lost 0 bases and J lost 5, with 8 bases in between. Germline V gene sequence: CDR1 SEHNR, CDR2 FQNEAQ (reference sequence). Here the CDR3 reads CASSLAGRHEQYF. In nucleotides, the CDR3 is TGTGCCAGCAGCTTAGCTGGTCGGCACGAGCAGTACTTC.

This clonotype was seen many times. The genes are TRBV28 and TRBJ2-7; TRBD1 aligns across 10 bases. The CDR3 has 12 residues. Germline loops: CDR1 MDHEN, CDR2 SYDVKM. The ends lost 10 bases at V and 4 bases at J; junction bases unmatched: 4. This chain's CDR3 is CATGQGVYEQYF. CDR3 bases: TGTGCCACCGGACAGGGGGTATACGAGCAGTACTTC.

This clonotype was observed many times. In DNA, the CDR3 is TGTGCCAGCAGTGAAACTAGCGGGAGTTACAATGAGCAGTTCTTC. Residues: CASSETSGSYNEQFF. The chain uses TRBV6-1 and TRBJ2-1; 11 nucleotides match TRBD2. Germline CDR1 is MNHNS and CDR2 is SASEGT. V dropped 2 bases and J dropped 4; count of bases not matched to a gene: 1. The CDR3 covers 15 residues.

This clonotype showed up just a few times. V gene TRBV7-8 combines with J gene TRBJ1-6; D perhaps matches TRBD1 (5 bases). Germline V gene data show CDR1 as SGHVS and CDR2 as FQNEAQ. CDR3 size: 18 residues. Between the trimmed V and J ends, which lost 1 base and 7 bases, there was a span of 20 bases. CDR3 sequence (DNA): TGTGCCAGCAGCTTAGAAGGAAGGCGGCGCAGGGACAATTCACCCCTCCACTTT. Its translation is CASSLEGRRRRDNSPLHF.

This clonotype was detected only a few times. The CDR3 loop is CASSPYWAANTGELFF. The CDR3 coding sequence is TGCGCCAGCAGCCCCTACTGGGCGGCGAACACCGGGGAGCTGTTTTTT. V is TRBV5-1 and J is TRBJ2-2; D is unclear. The CDR3 has 16 amino acids. The germline gives CDR1 SGHRS, CDR2 YFSETQ. The V end was cut by 4 bases, the J end by 0 bases, with 13 bases between.